Below are 14 T cell receptor beta chains sequenced from a single sample in a study of blood T cell repertoires in COVID-19. Clones were sequenced by immunoSEQ multiplex PCR, and TCRdb holds only the in-frame ones, with some missing. The sample shows hundreds of thousands of clones, 85% of them seen only once. Specimen: PBMCs or T cells enriched from blood (not recorded which). Receptors originate from a middle-aged man who had recovered from COVID-19.

The genes are TRBV12-3 or TRBV12-4 and TRBJ1-2; possible D gene TRBD1, 5 bases. CDR3 size: 12 residues. Trimming took 6 bases from V and 2 from J, leaving 7 bases between them. CDR3 in amino acids: CASRQGNYGYTF. As DNA, the CDR3 is TGTGCCAGCAGGCAGGGAAACTATGGCTACACCTTC.

The CDR3 reads CASSVGSSGSYEQYF. The CDR3 nucleotides are TGTGCCAGCAGCGTAGGGTCTAGCGGGAGTTACGAGCAGTACTTC. V and J are TRBV9 and TRBJ2-7; the match to TRBD2 covers 10 bases. Germline CDR1 is SGDLS and CDR2 is YYNGEE. The length of the CDR3 is 15 residues. Trimming at V came to 0 bases and at J to 4 bases, leaving 4 bases not matched to a gene.

By its share, this clone is medium-sized (0.01 to 0.1%). The rearrangement uses TRBV6-4 and TRBJ2-2; the D gene is possibly TRBD2 (6 bases). Deletions cut 0 bases from V and 4 bases from J, with 6 bases between. Germline CDR1 MRHNA, CDR2 SNTAGT. CDR3 length: 14 residues. DNA of the CDR3: TGTGCCAGCAGTGACTCGACTAGCACCGGGGAGCTGTTTTTT. This gives the protein CASSDSTSTGELFF.

The V call is TRBV4-1, the J call TRBJ1-2, with D perhaps matching TRBD1 (6 bases). The CDR3 sequence is 15 residues long. V shed 1 base and J shed 2 bases, with 11 bases lying between them. CDR1 is MGHRA and CDR2 is YSYEKL in the germline V gene. CDR3 nucleotide sequence: TGCGCCAGCAGCCAAGCTGGACAGTTCAACTATGGCTACACCTTC. Its protein product is CASSQAGQFNYGYTF.

The genes are TRBV6-5 and TRBJ1-5; D possibly corresponds to TRBD1 (6 bases). Deletions cut 2 bases from V and 4 bases from J, with 12 bases between. The CDR3 is 15 residues long. Germline V gives CDR1 MNHEY, CDR2 SVGAGI. CDR3 sequence (DNA): TGTGCCAGCAGTTACACCCTGGACAGAAATCAGCCCCAGCATTTT. Its translation is CASSYTLDRNQPQHF.

This CDR3 is CASSRRQGDYGYTF. CDR3 DNA sequence: TGTGCCAGCAGCCGACGACAGGGTGACTATGGCTACACCTTC. The V call is TRBV6-6, the J call TRBJ1-2; 7 bases map to TRBD1. J gave up 3 bases and V 6 bases, and 7 bases lay outside the gene matches. This CDR3 contains 14 residues. CDR1 MNHNY and CDR2 SVGAGI come from the germline V gene (reference sequence).

This clone was counted a few times. V and J are TRBV19 and TRBJ1-5; TRBD1 agrees at 9 bases. This CDR3 has 16 amino acids. Looked up from germline, CDR1 is LNHDA and CDR2 is SQIVND (reference sequence). V lost 3 bases and J lost 6; bases outside the gene matches: 9. In DNA form, the CDR3 reads TGTGCCAGTAGTATCCTTTCGGGACAGGGTATTCAGCCCCAGCATTTT. Amino acids: CASSILSGQGIQPQHF.

The CDR3 DNA reads TGTGCCAGCAGCCCACAAGACAGGCGGTCCTACGAGCAGTACTTC. Translating gives CASSPQDRRSYEQYF. J is TRBJ2-7 and V is TRBV28, with D tentatively TRBD1 (6 bases). The CDR3 runs to 15 residues. The V gene's germline CDR1 is MDHEN and CDR2 SYDVKM. Trimming pared 6 bases from V and 1 base from J, leaving 16 bases between. Looking up the rest from reference TRBV28 and TRBJ2-7 gives the full variable domain: DVKVTQSSRYLVKRTGEKVFLECVQDMDHENMFWYRQDPGLGLRLIYFSYDVKMKEKGDIPEGYSVSREKKERFSLILESASTNQTSMYLCASSPQDRRSYEQYFGPGTRLTVT.

This clone occurred a few times. V and J are TRBV14 and TRBJ1-3, with a weak D call TRBD1 (6 bases). There are 12 residues in the CDR3. Trimming cost V 1 base and J 15 bases, with 13 bases left between them. Germline loops: CDR1 SGHDN, CDR2 FVKESK. Written as DNA, the CDR3 is TGTGCCAGCAGCCAAGTTGGGAGGGACACATATTTT. Translated: CASSQVGRDTYF. The whole variable domain, filled in from reference TRBV14 and TRBJ1-3, reads EAGVTQFPSHSVIEKGQTVTLRCDPISGHDNLYWYRRVMGKEIKFLLHFVKESKQDESGMPNNRFLAERTGGTYSTLKVQPAELEDSGVYFCASSQVGRDTYFGEGSWLTVV.

The V gene is TRBV3-1 (or the pseudogene TRBV3-2), the J gene TRBJ2-7, with TRBD1 as a possible D gene (7 bases). Germline values: CDR1 LGHDT, CDR2 YNNKEL (reference sequence). The CDR3 covers 15 residues. V was cut by 1 base and J by 1 base, with 11 bases left in between. The CDR3 DNA follows: TGTGCCAGCAGCCAAGGTCCAGGGGGGTCCTACGAGCAGTACTTC. Protein: CASSQGPGGSYEQYF.

This chain links TRBV24-1 with TRBJ2-1; 7 bases match TRBD1. This CDR3 has 16 amino acids. Trimming cost V 3 bases and J 0 bases; bases outside gene matches: 4. Germline V gives CDR1 KGHDR, CDR2 SFDVKD. The CDR3 coding sequence is TGTGCCACCAGTGATGAGGCAGGGGGCTCCTACAATGAGCAGTTCTTC. Amino acids: CATSDEAGGSYNEQFF.

The chain employs TRBV18 and TRBJ2-3; D uncertain. Per the germline V gene, CDR1 is KGHSH and CDR2 is LQKENI. Trimming pared 3 bases from V and 3 bases from J, leaving 4 bases between. The CDR3 is 12 amino acids. The CDR3 DNA sequence: TGTGCCAGCTCACCTCAAACAGATACGCAGTATTTT. The encoded protein is CASSPQTDTQYF. The whole variable domain, filled in from reference TRBV18 and TRBJ2-3, reads NAGVMQNPRHLVRRRGQEARLRCSPMKGHSHVYWYRQLPEEGLKFMVYLQKENIIDESGMPKERFSAEFPKEGPSILRIQQVVRGDSAAYFCASSPQTDTQYFGPGTRLTVL.

V gene TRBV6-5 combines with J gene TRBJ2-5; 9 bases are a match to TRBD1. This CDR3 is built from 15 residues. Unmatched junction bases numbered 6, after V lost 6 bases and J lost 1 base. Germline CDR1 MNHEY, CDR2 SVGAGI. DNA for the CDR3: TGTGCCAGCAGCTCGGGACAGGGCCTCCAAGAGACCCAGTACTTC. This translates into CASSSGQGLQETQYF.

This clone was counted a few times. Other nucleotide sequences in the sample specify the same CDR3. This chain uses TRBV2 with TRBJ2-1; 10 nucleotides agree with TRBD2. CDR1 is SNHLY and CDR2 is FYNNEI in the germline V gene. Trimming at V came to 3 bases and at J to 5 bases, leaving 1 base not matched to a gene. The CDR3 covers 14 residues. The CDR3 loop is CASSELAGDNEQFF. In nucleotides, the CDR3 is TGTGCCAGCAGTGAGCTAGCGGGAGACAATGAGCAGTTCTTC.